The present T cell receptor (beta chain) was sequenced within a study of CD8+CD57+ T cells in acquired aplastic anemia. Study details: Each DNA sample taken from sorted CD4+ and CD8+ cells came to 3.2 ug on average.

This CDR3 contains 13 residues. The V end lost 5 bases, the J end lost 1 base, and 8 bases lay between the germline ends. Germline V lookup: CDR1 KGHSH, CDR2 LQKENI. Both TCR beta VDJ combination and CDR3 sequence profiling were carried out. Genomic DNA was the template for this profiling. TCRdb processed the reads anew with MiXCR; each CDR3 protein has one entry. The sample lists 100,000 to 150,000 distinct CDR3 sequences, approximately 40% seen once, with over 2% in the top ten. Points from the study as a whole: In common between the patients and the controls were around 29 CD8+ CDR3 sequences.

This clonotype has a handful of counts. Its antigen is not known. Patients picked for sequencing had shown CD8+CD57+ cell expansion detected by flow cytometry. Each patient carried a diagnosis of severe acquired aplastic anemia. By the time of blood sampling, patients had still received no therapy. The receptor was isolated from a human donor with aplastic anemia. The rearrangement uses TRBV18 and TRBJ1-1, with no clear D. What was sequenced was sorted CD4+, CD8+, or CD8+CD57+ T cells (not recorded which) from PBMCs. The CDR3 DNA is TGTGCCAGCTCAAGCCAGAGGAACACTGAAGCTTTCTTT. Amino acids: CASSSQRNTEAFF.